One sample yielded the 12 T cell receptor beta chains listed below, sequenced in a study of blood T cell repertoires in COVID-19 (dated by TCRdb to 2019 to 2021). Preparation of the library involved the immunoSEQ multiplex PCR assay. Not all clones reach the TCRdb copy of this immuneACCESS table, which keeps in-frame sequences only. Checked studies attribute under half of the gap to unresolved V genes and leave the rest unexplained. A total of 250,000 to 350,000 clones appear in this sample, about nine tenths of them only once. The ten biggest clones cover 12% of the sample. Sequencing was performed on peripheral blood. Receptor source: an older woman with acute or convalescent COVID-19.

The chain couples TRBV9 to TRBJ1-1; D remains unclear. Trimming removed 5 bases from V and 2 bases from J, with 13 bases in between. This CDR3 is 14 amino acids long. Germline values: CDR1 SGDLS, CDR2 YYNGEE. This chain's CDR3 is CASSRMEVNTEAFF. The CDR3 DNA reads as TGTGCCAGCAGTAGGATGGAGGTTAACACTGAAGCTTTCTTT.

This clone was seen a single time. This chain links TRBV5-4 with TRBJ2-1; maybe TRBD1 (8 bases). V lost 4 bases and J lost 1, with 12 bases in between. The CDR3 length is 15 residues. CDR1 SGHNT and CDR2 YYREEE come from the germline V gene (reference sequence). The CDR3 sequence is CASSIQGGSYNEQFF. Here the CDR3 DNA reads TGTGCCAGCAGCATACAGGGGGGGTCCTACAATGAGCAGTTCTTC.

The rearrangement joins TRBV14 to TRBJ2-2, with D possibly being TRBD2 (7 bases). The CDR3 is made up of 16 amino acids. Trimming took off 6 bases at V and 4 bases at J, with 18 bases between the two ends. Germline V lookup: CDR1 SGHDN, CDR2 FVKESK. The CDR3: CASREGGAGITGELFF. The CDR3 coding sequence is TGTGCCAGCAGAGAAGGGGGAGCGGGGATCACCGGGGAGCTGTTTTTT. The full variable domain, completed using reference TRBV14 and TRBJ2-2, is EAGVTQFPSHSVIEKGQTVTLRCDPISGHDNLYWYRRVMGKEIKFLLHFVKESKQDESGMPNNRFLAERTGGTYSTLKVQPAELEDSGVYFCASREGGAGITGELFFGEGSRLTVL.

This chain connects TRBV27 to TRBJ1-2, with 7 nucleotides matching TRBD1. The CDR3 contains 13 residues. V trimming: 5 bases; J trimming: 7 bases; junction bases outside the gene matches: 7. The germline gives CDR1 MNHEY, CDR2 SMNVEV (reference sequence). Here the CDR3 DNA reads TGTGCCAGCAGTCCCCTAGGACAGGCTGGCTACACCTTC. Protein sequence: CASSPLGQAGYTF.

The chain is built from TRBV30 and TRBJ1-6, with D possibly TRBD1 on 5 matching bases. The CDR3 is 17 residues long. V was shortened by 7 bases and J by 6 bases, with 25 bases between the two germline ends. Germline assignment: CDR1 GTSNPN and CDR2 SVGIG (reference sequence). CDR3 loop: CASESTLTVASNSPLHF. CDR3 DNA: TGTGCCTCAGAATCAACACTGACAGTCGCCTCTAATTCACCCCTCCACTTT.

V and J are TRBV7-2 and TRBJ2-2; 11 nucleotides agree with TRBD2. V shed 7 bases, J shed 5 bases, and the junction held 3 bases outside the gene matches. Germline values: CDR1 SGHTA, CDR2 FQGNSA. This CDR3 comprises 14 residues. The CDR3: CASTRLAGTGELFF. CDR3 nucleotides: TGTGCCAGCACCCGACTAGCGGGGACCGGGGAGCTGTTTTTT.

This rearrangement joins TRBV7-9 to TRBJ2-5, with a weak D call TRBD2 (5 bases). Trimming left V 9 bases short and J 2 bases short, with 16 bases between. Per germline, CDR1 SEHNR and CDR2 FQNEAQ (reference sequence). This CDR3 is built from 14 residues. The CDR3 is CARPVLVRQETQYF. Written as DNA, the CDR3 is TGTGCCAGGCCGGTACTAGTACGGCAAGAGACCCAGTACTTC.

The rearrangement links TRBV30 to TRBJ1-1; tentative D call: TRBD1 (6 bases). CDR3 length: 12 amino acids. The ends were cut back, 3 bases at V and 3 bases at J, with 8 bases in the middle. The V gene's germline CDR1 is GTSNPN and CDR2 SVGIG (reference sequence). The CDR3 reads CAWRTGYTEAFF. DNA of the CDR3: TGTGCCTGGAGGACAGGTTACACTGAAGCTTTCTTT.

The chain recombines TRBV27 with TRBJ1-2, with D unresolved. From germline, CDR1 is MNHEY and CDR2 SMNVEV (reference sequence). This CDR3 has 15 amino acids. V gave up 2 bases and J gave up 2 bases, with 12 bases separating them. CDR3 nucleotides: TGTGCCAGCAGTTTAAGGCCAGGCCTCAACTATGGCTACACCTTC. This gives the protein CASSLRPGLNYGYTF.

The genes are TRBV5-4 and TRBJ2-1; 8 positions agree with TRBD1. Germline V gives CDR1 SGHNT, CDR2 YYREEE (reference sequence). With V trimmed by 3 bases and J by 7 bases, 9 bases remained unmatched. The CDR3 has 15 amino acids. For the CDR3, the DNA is TGTGCCAGCAGCTCACCCGGACAGGGCGGTAATGAGCAGTTCTTC. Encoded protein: CASSSPGQGGNEQFF. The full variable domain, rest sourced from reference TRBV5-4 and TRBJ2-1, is ETGVTQSPTHLIKTRGQQVTLRCSSQSGHNTVSWYQQALGQGPQFIFQYYREEENGRGNFPPRFSGLQFPNYSSELNVNALELDDSALYLCASSSPGQGGNEQFFGPGTRLTVL.

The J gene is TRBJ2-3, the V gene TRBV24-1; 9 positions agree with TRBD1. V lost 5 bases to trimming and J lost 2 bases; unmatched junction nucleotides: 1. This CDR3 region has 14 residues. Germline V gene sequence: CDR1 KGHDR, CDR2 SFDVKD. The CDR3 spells CATSGDRATDTQYF. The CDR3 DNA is TGTGCCACCAGTGGGGACAGGGCCACAGATACGCAGTATTTT.

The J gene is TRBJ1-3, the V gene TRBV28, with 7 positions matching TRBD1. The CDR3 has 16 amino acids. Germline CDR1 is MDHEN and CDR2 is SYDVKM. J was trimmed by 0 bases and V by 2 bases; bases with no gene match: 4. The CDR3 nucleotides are TGTGCCAGCAGTTTAACAGGGGACCCCTCTGGAAACACCATATATTTT. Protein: CASSLTGDPSGNTIYF. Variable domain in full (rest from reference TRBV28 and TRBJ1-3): DVKVTQSSRYLVKRTGEKVFLECVQDMDHENMFWYRQDPGLGLRLIYFSYDVKMKEKGDIPEGYSVSREKKERFSLILESASTNQTSMYLCASSLTGDPSGNTIYFGEGSWLTVV.